This TCR beta chain comes out of a study of blood T cell repertoires in COVID-19. The length of the CDR3 is 16 residues. Germline CDR1 reads SEHNR; CDR2 reads FQNEAQ (reference sequence). V lost 5 bases, J lost 5 bases, and 9 bases stayed unmatched. Produced via immunoSEQ multiplex PCR; TCRdb's table is partial and in-frame only. The sample lists about 210,000 clones, around 92% occurring once. The TCR sequence derives from a man aged 30-40 years with acute or convalescent COVID-19. Sample: peripheral blood. The chain employs TRBV7-9 and TRBJ2-2, with 9 bases aligning to TRBD2. The CDR3 region has the DNA TGTGCCAGCAGCGGACCGGGACTAGCCGGAACCGGGGAGCTGTTTTTT. Translated: CASSGPGLAGTGELFF. Supplemented by reference TRBV7-9 and TRBJ2-2, the full variable domain reads DTGVSQNPRHKITKRGQNVTFRCDPISEHNRLYWYRQTLGQGPEFLTYFQNEAQLEKSRLLSDRFSAERPKGSFSTLEIQRTEQGDSAMYLCASSGPGLAGTGELFFGEGSRLTVL.